This paragraph reports one T cell receptor (beta chain). No antigen is known for it. Libraries were prepared by immunoSEQ multiplex PCR; TCRdb keeps only in-frame clonotypes and omits some of them. The repertoire holds 200,000 or so clones, with 88% as singletons. The sample belongs to a study of cytomegalovirus exposure and HLA in healthy donors. Whole-study context: A later analysis reported the same platform for the 110 or so validation repertoires and the 650 to 750 first-cohort repertoires. General observations from the study: Investigators reported 150 to 200 TCR beta chains as tied to cytomegalovirus. Among the CMV-associated chains, three were confirmed in vitro as specific for CMV antigens.

The donors formed part of the approximately 120-subject validation cohort, distinct from the roughly 700-subject first cohort. The CDR3 contains 17 residues. Per germline, CDR1 SGHTA and CDR2 FQGNSA. V lost 1 base to trimming and J lost 2 bases; unmatched junction nucleotides: 6. The gene calls are TRBV7-2 and TRBJ2-5, with TRBD2 identical over 11 bases. The sequencing input was PBMCs. This TCR came from a woman between 18 and 30 years old in good health and CMV-seronegative. CDR3 sequence (DNA): TGTGCCAGCAGCTTAGTAGCGGGAGGGAGGGGGCAAGAGACCCAGTACTTC. It specifies CASSLVAGGRGQETQYF. Full variable domain (outside the CDR3, taken from reference TRBV7-2 and TRBJ2-5): GAGVSQSPSNKVTEKGKDVELRCDPISGHTALYWYRQSLGQGLEFLIYFQGNSAPDKSGLPSDRFSAERTGGSVSTLTIQRTQQEDSAVYLCASSLVAGGRGQETQYFGPGTRLLVL.